This entry describes one T cell receptor beta chain. The sample is drawn from a study of blood T cell repertoires in COVID-19. The wider study: T cells, B-cell-depleted T cells, or PBMCs provided the cDNA or gDNA that served as material.

Repertoires were generated with immunoSEQ multiplex PCR, while TCRdb's copy carries only in-frame clones and drops some. The sample lists under 15,000 clones; roughly 88% were seen once. Germline V lookup: CDR1 MRHNA, CDR2 SNTAGT. The CDR3 is 16 amino acids. V was clipped by 2 bases and J by 4 bases, with 17 bases between them. V is TRBV6-4 and J is TRBJ1-1; D unresolved. This clonotype originated in a human donor in a cohort sampled during active COVID-19. The sequenced sample was peripheral blood. The CDR3 loop is CASSDGQSLWCTEAFF. The CDR3 DNA is TGTGCCAGCAGTGACGGGCAGTCTCTTTGGTGCACTGAAGCTTTCTTT.